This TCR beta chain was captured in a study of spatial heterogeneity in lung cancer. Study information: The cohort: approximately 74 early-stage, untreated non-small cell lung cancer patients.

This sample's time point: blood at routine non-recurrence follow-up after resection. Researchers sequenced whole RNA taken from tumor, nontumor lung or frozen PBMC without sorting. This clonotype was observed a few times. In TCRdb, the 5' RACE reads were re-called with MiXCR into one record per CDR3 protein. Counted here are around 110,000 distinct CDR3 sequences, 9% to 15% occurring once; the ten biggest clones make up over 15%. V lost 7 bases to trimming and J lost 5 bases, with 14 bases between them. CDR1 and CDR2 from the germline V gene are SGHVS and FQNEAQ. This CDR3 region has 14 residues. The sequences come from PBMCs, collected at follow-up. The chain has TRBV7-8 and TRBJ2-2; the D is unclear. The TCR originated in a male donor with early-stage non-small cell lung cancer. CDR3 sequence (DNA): TGTGCCAGCAATAGGTTAGAATTGACCGGGGAGCTGTTTTTT. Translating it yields CASNRLELTGELFF. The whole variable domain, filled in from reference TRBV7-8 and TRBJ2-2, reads GAGVSQSPRYKVAKRGQDVALRCDPISGHVSLFWYQQALGQGPEFLTYFQNEAQLDKSGLPSDRFFAERPEGSVSTLKIQRTQQEDSAVYLCASNRLELTGELFFGEGSRLTVL.